This T cell receptor beta chain stems from a study of T cells in Graves' hyperthyroidism and ophthalmopathy. Amplification of TCR beta CDR3 regions was performed using RNA transcripts as template. The study used the HTBI primer set for a first-round RT-PCR of the TCR CDR3. Using its own MiXCR run on the multiplex PCR reads, TCRdb lists one record per CDR3 protein. The data show about 350,000 distinct CDR3 sequences, 19% seen once. Patients aged 18 to 65 had newly diagnosed hyperthyroidism of under 2 months' duration. In making diagnoses, clinical symptoms, serum thyroxine and TRAb, thyroid ultrasound and orbital computed tomography were all used. This clonotype has a count of ten or more. This clonotype originated in a woman under 30 with Graves' hyperthyroidism. Sequenced input: blood.

CDR3 loop: CASRDSNYGYTF. CDR3 DNA sequence: TGTGCCAGCCGGGACAGTAACTATGGCTACACCTTC. The chain employs TRBV19 and TRBJ1-2, with 7 nucleotides matching TRBD1. Trimming at V came to 9 bases and at J to 1 base, leaving 2 bases not matched to a gene. The germline gives CDR1 LNHDA, CDR2 SQIVND (reference sequence). The CDR3 covers 12 residues.